The 30 T cell receptor beta chains presented below share a single source sample, sequenced in a study of CD8 T cells in ankylosing spondylitis. TCRdb fed the 5' RACE reads into MiXCR, producing one record per CDR3 protein. The sample lists over 30,000 distinct CDR3 sequences, approximately 11% occurring once. The sequenced material came from synovial fluid, either unsorted or a sorted T cell fraction (not recorded which). These receptors originate from a male donor with ankylosing spondylitis.

This clonotype was observed a few times. The J gene is TRBJ1-4, the V gene TRBV12-3 or TRBV12-4; no clear D gene. V lost 3 bases, J lost 8 bases, and 10 bases lay in between. This CDR3 comprises 13 residues. DNA of the CDR3: TGTGCCAGCAGTTTCTCTCGTGTAGAAAAACTGTTTTTT. Residues: CASSFSRVEKLFF.

This clonotype was recorded a few times. The CDR3 nucleotides read TGTGCCAGCAGCGTAGGTAATCTTGGACAGGGGATGAATACGCAGTATTTT. It codes for CASSVGNLGQGMNTQYF. The V and J genes are TRBV9 and TRBJ2-3, with 9 bases fitting TRBD1. The CDR3 extends over 17 amino acids. J lost 7 bases, V lost 0 bases, and 12 bases had no gene match. CDR1 and CDR2 (germline): SGDLS, YYNGEE.

This clonotype was counted a few times. The chain carries TRBV7-9 and TRBJ2-1, with D perhaps TRBD1 (5 bases). The germline V and J ends were trimmed by 3 bases and 8 bases, with 20 bases remaining between them. CDR3 size: 16 residues. Looked up from germline, CDR1 is SEHNR and CDR2 is FQNEAQ (reference sequence). The CDR3 DNA reads TGTGCCAGCAGCTTTCCAAAGCAGGGTTTTAGGTATGAGCAGTTCTTC. Translated: CASSFPKQGFRYEQFF.

The V gene is TRBV11-2, the J gene TRBJ2-7; 8 bases fit TRBD1. Looked up from germline, CDR1 is SGHAT and CDR2 is FQNNGV. The CDR3 loop spans 14 amino acids. V shed 4 bases, J shed 1 base, and the junction held 3 bases outside the gene matches. CDR3 in amino acids: CASSSYRGSYEQYF. CDR3 coding DNA: TGTGCCAGCAGCTCGTACAGGGGGTCCTACGAGCAGTACTTC.

This clonotype is medium-sized (0.01 to 0.1%) in the sample. V gene TRBV7-2 combines with J gene TRBJ2-3; maybe TRBD1 (5 bases). Looked up from germline, CDR1 is SGHTA and CDR2 is FQGNSA. The CDR3 is 15 amino acids. Deletions cut 5 bases from V and 5 bases from J, with 17 bases between. The DNA for the CDR3 is TGTGCCAGCAGCCATGGGGCAGGGTCCGGAGATACGCAGTATTTT. Translation gives CASSHGAGSGDTQYF.

By share of the sample, this clonotype is medium-sized. The genes are TRBV4-2 and TRBJ2-7; D may be TRBD2 (5 bases). Germline CDR1 LGHNA, CDR2 YNFKEQ. CDR3 length: 18 residues. V lost 0 bases to trimming and J lost 0 bases, with 18 bases between them. CDR3 sequence reads: CASSQDLGGQTVSYEQYF. The CDR3 DNA reads TGTGCCAGCAGCCAAGATCTGGGCGGGCAAACGGTCTCCTACGAGCAGTACTTC.

This clonotype was detected many times. This chain uses TRBV11-2 with TRBJ1-2; no reliable D call. The germline gives CDR1 SGHAT, CDR2 FQNNGV. The CDR3 has 13 amino acids. Trimming removed 0 bases at V and 8 bases at J, with 10 bases between. CDR3 sequence reads: CASSLDPSGGYTF. The DNA for the CDR3 is TGTGCCAGCAGCTTAGATCCGTCGGGAGGCTACACCTTC.

This clonotype was seen ten or more times. The chain has TRBV28 and TRBJ2-7; D might be TRBD1 or TRBD2, each matching 5 bases. The germline CDR1 and CDR2 sequences are MDHEN and SYDVKM. The CDR3 has 15 residues. V lost 3 bases to trimming and J lost 4 bases, with 16 bases between them. The CDR3 loop is CASSFQGRSTYEQYF. The DNA of the CDR3 is TGTGCCAGCAGTTTCCAGGGACGATCCACTTACGAGCAGTACTTC.

The V and J genes are TRBV6-2 or TRBV6-3 and TRBJ1-1; no clear D gene. V lost 10 bases and J 5 bases, leaving 11 bases between the germline ends. Germline V gives CDR1 MNHEY, CDR2 SVGEGT. The CDR3 is made up of 11 amino acids. The CDR3 DNA sequence: TGTGCCACCCTTTGGGATACTGAAGCTTTCTTT. Amino acids: CATLWDTEAFF.

This clonotype was detected a few times. CDR3 loop: CASSQGLDGGNEQFF. The CDR3 DNA reads as TGTGCCAGCAGCCAGGGACTAGATGGAGGTAATGAGCAGTTCTTC. V and J are TRBV7-2 and TRBJ2-1; TRBD2 matches 8 bases. V trimming: 5 bases; J trimming: 7 bases; junction bases outside the gene matches: 10. The germline V gene encodes CDR1 SGHTA and CDR2 FQGNSA. There are 15 residues in the CDR3.

The chain employs TRBV10-3 and TRBJ2-7; a weak D match, TRBD2 (5 bases). The CDR3 spans 13 residues. V gave up 9 bases and J gave up 5 bases, with 17 bases separating them. Germline V gene sequence: CDR1 ENHRY, CDR2 SYGVKD. The CDR3: CAMNQRTTDEQYF. The CDR3 bases are TGTGCCATGAACCAGCGGACCACCGACGAGCAGTACTTC.

This clonotype has ten or more counts. The chain carries TRBV20-1 and TRBJ2-1; tentatively, D is TRBD2 (5 bases). V gave up 2 bases and J gave up 0 bases, with 11 bases separating them. The germline gives CDR1 DFQATT, CDR2 SNEGSKA (reference sequence). The CDR3 consists of 15 residues. CDR3: CSARRRASSYNEQFF. As DNA, the CDR3 is TGCAGTGCTAGAAGGCGGGCCAGCTCCTACAATGAGCAGTTCTTC.

This clonotype was seen repeatedly, ten times or more. The chain joins TRBV4-2 to TRBJ2-7, with 8 nucleotides matching TRBD2. V shed 0 bases and J 2 bases; nucleotides not matched to a gene: 3. CDR1 and CDR2 (germline): LGHNA, YNFKEQ. The CDR3 extends over 15 amino acids. CDR3 DNA sequence: TGTGCCAGCAGCCAAGACCCTAGCGGGCCCTACGAGCAGTACTTC. Translation: CASSQDPSGPYEQYF.

This clonotype appeared once. The V and J genes are TRBV24-1 and TRBJ2-1; 7 bases map to TRBD2. Germline CDR1 KGHDR, CDR2 SFDVKD. The V segment lost 5 bases and the J segment 6 bases; nucleotides outside the gene matches: 9. This CDR3 has 15 residues. The CDR3 nucleotides are TGTGCCACCAGTGCATGGGGGGAGGGTAGCAATGAGCAGTTCTTC. Translated: CATSAWGEGSNEQFF.

This chain connects TRBV27 to TRBJ2-3; no reliable D call. The V and J ends lost 8 bases and 6 bases respectively, with 15 bases between them. Germline V CDR1 and CDR2: MNHEY, SMNVEV (reference sequence). The CDR3 has 13 residues. The DNA for the CDR3 is TGTGCCAGCTCAACTTACCTAGGGGATACGCAGTATTTT. Its translation is CASSTYLGDTQYF.

The table lists this clonotype with many counts. The J gene is TRBJ1-2, the V gene TRBV4-3, with D possibly being TRBD1 (6 bases). This CDR3 has 18 amino acids. Per germline, CDR1 LGHNA and CDR2 YSLEER. The ends were cut back, 0 bases at V and 2 bases at J, with 19 bases in the middle. The CDR3 bases are TGCGCCAGCAGCCAAGATCGGGGGGGGCAGACAGTGAACTATGGCTACACCTTC. Protein product: CASSQDRGGQTVNYGYTF.

In its sample, this clonotype was seen many times. The rearrangement uses TRBV4-3 and TRBJ2-7, with D possibly matching TRBD1 (5 bases). The CDR3 is 16 residues long. Trimming removed 0 bases from V and 7 bases from J, with 19 bases in between. CDR1 is LGHNA, CDR2 YSLEER, per germline. CDR3 nucleotides: TGCGCCAGCAGCCAAGATGGTCGAAGGGGTCGATTGGAGCAGTACTTC. As protein: CASSQDGRRGRLEQYF.

The sample holds a few counts of this clonotype. The DNA for the CDR3 is TGCGCCAGCAGCTTAATGCGGGACGACACTGAAGCTTTCTTT. This gives the protein CASSLMRDDTEAFF. The J gene is TRBJ1-1, the V gene TRBV5-1, with D possibly being TRBD1 (5 bases). V was trimmed by 2 bases and J by 3 bases, leaving 11 bases between them. Germline V gene sequence: CDR1 SGHRS, CDR2 YFSETQ. This CDR3 contains 14 residues.

There are a few counts of this clonotype. V and J are TRBV12-3 or TRBV12-4 and TRBJ1-2, with a possible D match to TRBD1 (6 bases). This CDR3 has 11 residues. The CDR3 coding sequence is TGTTCCACAGGGTTTGCTGGCGGCTACACCTTC. Translation gives CSTGFAGGYTF.

This clonotype has ten or more counts. The chain carries TRBV13 and TRBJ2-7, with 7 nucleotides matching TRBD1. Germline assignment: CDR1 PRHDT and CDR2 FYEKMQ (reference sequence). This CDR3 comprises 12 residues. Trimming at V came to 4 bases and at J to 12 bases, leaving 9 bases not matched to a gene. The CDR3 DNA is TGTGCCAGCAGCTCCGGACAGGCCGAGGCGTACTTC. Residues: CASSSGQAEAYF.

The chain carries TRBV5-1 and TRBJ1-4; D may be TRBD1 (6 bases). CDR1 and CDR2 (germline): SGHRS, YFSETQ. The CDR3 totals 15 residues. V lost 0 bases and J 7 bases, leaving 13 bases between the germline ends. The CDR3, as DNA: TGCGCCAGCAGCTTGGCCGGGGGCGAGGGTGAAAAACTGTTTTTT. Protein product: CASSLAGGEGEKLFF.

This clonotype has ten or more counts. The chain is built from TRBV19 and TRBJ2-7, with 8 bases lining up with TRBD1. The CDR3 loop spans 14 amino acids. Per germline, CDR1 LNHDA and CDR2 SQIVND (reference sequence). Trimming cost V 5 bases and J 3 bases; bases outside gene matches: 6. CDR3 protein: CASSPGQGDYEQYF. For the CDR3, the DNA is TGTGCCAGTAGTCCAGGACAGGGAGACTACGAGCAGTACTTC.

This chain joins TRBV7-9 and TRBJ2-3; 8 bases are a match to TRBD2. Germline CDR1 reads SEHNR; CDR2 reads FQNEAQ (reference sequence). The CDR3 covers 17 residues. The ends lost 1 base at V and 4 bases at J; junction bases unmatched: 10. The CDR3 nucleotides are TGTGCCAGCAGCTTAGATGTGAGAGCGGGAGAATCAGATACGCAGTATTTT. Its protein is CASSLDVRAGESDTQYF.

The sample holds many counts of this clonotype. This chain links TRBV27 with TRBJ2-6; D not certain. CDR3 length equals 15 residues. The germline V and J ends were trimmed by 3 bases and 0 bases, with 6 bases remaining between them. Germline V lookup: CDR1 MNHEY, CDR2 SMNVEV (reference sequence). CDR3 coding DNA: TGTGCCAGCAGTTTTGAAGGCTCTGGGGCCAACGTCCTGACTTTC. Protein: CASSFEGSGANVLTF.

By sample fraction, this clonotype is medium-sized. The chain has TRBV24-1 and TRBJ2-2, with D maybe TRBD2 (5 bases). The CDR3 is made up of 15 amino acids. Germline CDR1 is KGHDR and CDR2 is SFDVKD. V dropped 4 bases and J dropped 1 base, with 9 bases sitting between them. In nucleotides, the CDR3 is TGTGCCACCAGTGACCAGGACTGGAACACCGGGGAGCTGTTTTTT. This sequence encodes CATSDQDWNTGELFF.

This clonotype came up a few times. This chain uses TRBV7-8 with TRBJ2-7; D remains ambiguous. From germline, CDR1 is SGHVS and CDR2 FQNEAQ. The V end lost 0 bases, the J end lost 2 bases, and 8 bases lay between the germline ends. CDR3 size: 14 residues. CDR3 in DNA: TGTGCCAGCAGCTTAGCGCGAGATACCTACGAGCAGTACTTC. This encodes CASSLARDTYEQYF.

Only a few counts were recorded for this clonotype. The chain is built from TRBV6-4 and TRBJ2-1; either TRBD1 or TRBD2 may fit D (5 bases each). Trimming shortened V by 5 bases and J by 0 bases, and 14 bases separated the two germline ends. The germline CDR1 and CDR2 sequences are MRHNA and SNTAGT. CDR3 size: 16 residues. For the CDR3, the DNA is TGTGCCAGCAGTCCCAGAGGGGCCAGCTCCTACAATGAGCAGTTCTTC. Its translation is CASSPRGASSYNEQFF.

This clonotype was seen more than once but under ten times. This sequence joins TRBV4-2 and TRBJ1-2, with 12 bases lining up with TRBD1. CDR1 LGHNA and CDR2 YNFKEQ come from the germline V gene. The CDR3 is made up of 15 amino acids. The junction had 5 bases not matched to a gene; V was cut back by 2 bases and J by 7 bases. This CDR3 reads CASSQPGQGAIGYTF. The CDR3 region has the DNA TGTGCCAGCAGCCAACCGGGACAGGGGGCGATTGGCTACACCTTC.

The gene calls are TRBV20-1 and TRBJ1-1; D is perhaps TRBD1 (5 bases). The CDR3 contains 13 residues. The germline gives CDR1 DFQATT, CDR2 SNEGSKA (reference sequence). Trimming pared 5 bases from V and 5 bases from J, leaving 15 bases between. The CDR3 loop reads CSAFPRAYTEAFF. DNA for the CDR3: TGCAGTGCTTTCCCCAGGGCTTATACTGAAGCTTTCTTT.

In its sample, this clonotype was seen a few times. This chain connects TRBV20-1 to TRBJ2-1, with 11 nucleotides matching TRBD1. In germline, CDR1 is DFQATT, CDR2 SNEGSKA (reference sequence). The CDR3 runs 16 residues. V lost 2 bases, J lost 6 bases, and 9 bases stayed unmatched. DNA for the CDR3: TGCAGTGCTAGAAACCTCCGGGACAGGGGGTCCAATGAGCAGTTCTTC. Its protein product is CSARNLRDRGSNEQFF.